The rows below give T cell receptor beta chains drawn from one sample of a study of early T cells in non-severe SARS-CoV-2 infection. TCRdb ran MiXCR on the 5' RACE reads and lists one entry per CDR3 protein. This table has about 40,000 distinct CDR3 sequences, over 4% appearing once. The sequenced material came from whole blood. These receptors originate from an adult who was a healthcare worker with PCR-confirmed SARS-CoV-2 infection or an uninfected control (not recorded which). CDR3s include the opening cysteine and the closing phenylalanine or tryptophan. A D gene is named only where the DNA matches it firmly.

d_call v_call cdr3_aa
NA TRBV12-3/TRBV12-4 CASSLVGTEAFF
NA TRBV5-6 CASSLGSPGARGYTF
TRBD1 TRBV20-1 CSARQGGGNQPQHF
TRBD1 TRBV20-1 CSAVKAGTGQYEQYF
TRBD2 TRBV18 CASSPLSGLAGGTSTDTQYF
NA TRBV7-9 CASSRHQETQYF
NA TRBV19 CASSIPQTGNQPQHF
TRBD1 TRBV3-1 CASSRQGANTEAFF
NA TRBV6-6 CASSTLGYGELFF
TRBD1 TRBV6-1 CASSAGTGVMNTEAFF
TRBD2 TRBV7-9 CASSPPGGRSPGELFF
TRBD1 TRBV7-9 CASSLDPGQGTGELFF
NA TRBV6-2/TRBV6-3 CASSVLAFQETQYF
TRBD2 TRBV3-1 CASSQGLDGQYF
TRBD1 TRBV7-2 CASSRQGAFEQFF
TRBD1 TRBV11-2 CASSSDRAYEQYF
TRBD1 TRBV18 CASSPQDRVRDQPQHF
NA TRBV2 CASSGPGQTSFGQYF
TRBD1 TRBV30 CAWMGQGVSPLHF
NA TRBV6-5 CASSEDAGGYNEQFF
TRBD2 TRBV2 CASSLASGGPNEQFF
NA TRBV28 CASSLAGAGHNQPQHF
TRBD1 TRBV29-1 CSVRAGQGAWGYGYTF
TRBD1 TRBV7-9 CASSLGQGDYGYTF
NA TRBV4-2 CASSQAGGEPDTQYF
NA TRBV3-1 CASSPRTQREAFF
NA TRBV5-6 CASSTGRDLGETQYF
NA TRBV21-1 CASSLRTGTGAQAYEQYF
NA TRBV12-3/TRBV12-4 CASSLGQGYEQYF
NA TRBV7-9 CASSKSVGEETQYF
NA TRBV7-6 CASSLEPMANEKLFF
TRBD1 TRBV27 CASSGQAIYNSPLHF
NA TRBV7-3 CASSLTGEANTEAFF
TRBD2 TRBV28 CASSQSGRLLEQYF
NA TRBV28 CASSLPGRGEETQYF
TRBD2 TRBV6-2/TRBV6-3 CASSPFSGGAYNEQFF
TRBD1 TRBV5-6 CASSHTLQGASTDTQYF
NA TRBV7-9 CASTQSTDTQYF
TRBD2 TRBV5-1 CASSRLAGADTQYF
TRBD1 TRBV18 CASSQTGGNEQYF
NA TRBV2 CASSEIYGEQFF
NA TRBV6-5 CASSYEGGPGRLYGTIYF
NA TRBV30 CASGDSYEQYF
NA TRBV12-3/TRBV12-4 CASSFVVDTGELFF
NA TRBV6-5 CASSYNQNEKLFF
NA TRBV15 CATSRPDGHTEAFF
NA TRBV5-8 CASSLTSNTEAFF
NA TRBV7-9 CASMRVSDTEAFF
NA TRBV27 CASSPSGRGEQFF
NA TRBV20-1 CSARAVLNTEAFF